This TCR beta chain stems from a study of graft-versus-host responses after intestinal transplantation. Whole-study context: Transplants were multivisceral, liver-intestinal, or isolated intestinal. All recipients got anti-thymocyte globulin induction, then tacrolimus and steroids for three to four years. Findings of the study overall: GvH clones were identified in recipient marrow, with some first appearing in ileum or blood. Early declines in HvG clones that occurred post-transplant were associated with peak circulating GvH clone levels.

The protocol was immunoSEQ multiplex PCR, while the TCRdb copy is restricted to in-frame clones and leaves out a portion. The repertoire holds roughly 36,000 clones, with 90% to 95% as singletons. V was pared by 3 bases and J by 4 bases, with 18 bases between. The CDR3 covers 16 residues. The germline V gene has CDR1 SEHNR and CDR2 FQNEAQ (reference sequence). Concerning this clone: The antigen is undetermined.

The chain is built from TRBV7-9 and TRBJ1-2; D is uncertain. The source of this sequence is a human donor who was the organ donor for an intestinal transplant. The sample consisted of unstimulated CD8+ T cells sorted from spleen or lymph node cells, taken before transplant. The CDR3 is CASSFSGGLKFYGYTF. CDR3 DNA: TGTGCCAGCAGCTTCTCGGGTGGACTGAAGTTCTATGGCTACACCTTC.